This T cell receptor beta chain came from a study of blood T cell repertoires in COVID-19. Study as a whole: Sources were T cells, B-cell-depleted T cells, or PBMCs; the material itself was cDNA or gDNA.

CDR1 SEHNR and CDR2 FQNEAQ come from the germline V gene (reference sequence). Germline trimming cut 5 bases from V and 0 bases from J; bases unmatched to any gene: 5. CDR3 size: 17 residues. The table came from immunoSEQ multiplex PCR; TCRdb's copy has only in-frame clones and leaves some out. The table includes roughly 220,000 clones, approximately 84% detected once. The chain has TRBV7-9 and TRBJ2-6; 9 nucleotides agree with TRBD2. The sample comprised peripheral blood. The receptor's source is a man in his forties or fifties who had recovered from COVID-19. CDR3 DNA sequence: TGTGCCAGCAGCCCAGCGGGAGGAAGCTCTGGGGCCAACGTCCTGACTTTC. Translating gives CASSPAGGSSGANVLTF. Full variable domain (remainder filled in from reference TRBV7-9 and TRBJ2-6): DTGVSQNPRHKITKRGQNVTFRCDPISEHNRLYWYRQTLGQGPEFLTYFQNEAQLEKSRLLSDRFSAERPKGSFSTLEIQRTEQGDSAMYLCASSPAGGSSGANVLTFGAGSRLTVL.